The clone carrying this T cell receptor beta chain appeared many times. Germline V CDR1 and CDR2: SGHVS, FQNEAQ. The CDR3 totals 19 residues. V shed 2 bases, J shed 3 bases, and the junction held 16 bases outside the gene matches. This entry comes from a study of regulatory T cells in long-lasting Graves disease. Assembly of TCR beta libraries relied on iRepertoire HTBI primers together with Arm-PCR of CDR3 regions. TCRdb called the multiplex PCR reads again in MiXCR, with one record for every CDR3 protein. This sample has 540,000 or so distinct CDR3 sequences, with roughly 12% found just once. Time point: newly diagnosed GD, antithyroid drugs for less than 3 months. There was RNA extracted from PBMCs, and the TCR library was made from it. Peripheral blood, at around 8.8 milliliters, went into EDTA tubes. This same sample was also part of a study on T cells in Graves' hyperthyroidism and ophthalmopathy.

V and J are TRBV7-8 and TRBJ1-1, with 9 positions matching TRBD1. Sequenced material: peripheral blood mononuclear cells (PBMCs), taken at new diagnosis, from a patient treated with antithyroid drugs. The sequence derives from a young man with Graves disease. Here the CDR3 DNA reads TGTGCCAGCAGCTTAATAACTTACAGGGGGCGAATTGAGGACACTGAAGCTTTCTTT. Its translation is CASSLITYRGRIEDTEAFF.